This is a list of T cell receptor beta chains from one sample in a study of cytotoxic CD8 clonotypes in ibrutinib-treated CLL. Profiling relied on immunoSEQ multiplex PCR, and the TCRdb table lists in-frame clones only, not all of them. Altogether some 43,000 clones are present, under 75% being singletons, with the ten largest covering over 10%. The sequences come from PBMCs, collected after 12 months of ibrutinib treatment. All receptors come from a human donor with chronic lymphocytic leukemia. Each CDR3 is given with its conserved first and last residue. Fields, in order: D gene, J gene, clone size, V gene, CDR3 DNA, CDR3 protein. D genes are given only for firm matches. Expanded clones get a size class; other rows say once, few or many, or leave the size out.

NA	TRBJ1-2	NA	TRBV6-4	TGTGCCAGCAGTGACTCGTCTCGGGCGGGCCAGACTTATGGCTACACCTTC	CASSDSSRAGQTYGYTF
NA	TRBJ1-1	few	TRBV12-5	TGTGCTAGTGGTTTGGTGGGCAGCCACCGCATGAACACTGAAGCTTTCTTT	CASGLVGSHRMNTEAFF
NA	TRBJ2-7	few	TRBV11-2	TGTGCCAGCAGCCCCCGACCCCTCGAGCAGTACTTC	CASSPRPLEQYF
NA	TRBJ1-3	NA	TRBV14	TGTGCCAGCAGCCCTCGGGCCTCCGGAAACACCATATATTTT	CASSPRASGNTIYF
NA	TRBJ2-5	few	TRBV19	TGTGCCAGTAGCCCCCTCTTTATGGGGGGAGAAGAGACCCAGTACTTC	CASSPLFMGGEETQYF
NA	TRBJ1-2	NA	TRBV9	TGTGCCAGCTCCGGTGCCGGGGGGCGGTACTATGGCTACACCTTC	CASSGAGGRYYGYTF
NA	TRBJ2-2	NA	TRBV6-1	TGTGCCAGCAGTGAATGGGCGGGGTACACCGGGGAGCTGTTTTTT	CASSEWAGYTGELFF
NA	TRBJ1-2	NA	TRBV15	TGTGCCACCAGCAGAGATAATTTGGCAGCATCAAACTATGGCTACACCTTC	CATSRDNLAASNYGYTF
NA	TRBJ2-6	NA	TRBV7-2	TGTGCCAGCAGCTTAGCGGCAGCCAACGTCCTGACTTTC	CASSLAAANVLTF
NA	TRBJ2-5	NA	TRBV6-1	TGTGCCAGCAGTGAAAGGGGGTTGAGTGCAGTGGCCCGAGAGACCCAGTACTTC	CASSERGLSAVARETQYF
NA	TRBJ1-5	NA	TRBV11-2	TGTGCCAGCAGCCACGATAGTGTTCAGCCCCAGCATTTT	CASSHDSVQPQHF
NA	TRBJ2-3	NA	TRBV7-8	TGTGCCAGCAGCTTAGCGGCAGATACGCAGTATTTT	CASSLAADTQYF
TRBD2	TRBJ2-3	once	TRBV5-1	TGCGCCAGCAGCATATCTAGCGGGGGGGCAGATACGCAGTATTTT	CASSISSGGADTQYF
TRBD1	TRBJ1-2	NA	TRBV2	TGTGCCAGCAGTCAGGACAGGGTGAGGGGCTACACCTTC	CASSQDRVRGYTF
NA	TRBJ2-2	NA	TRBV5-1	TGCGCCAGCAGCTTGGCCGGCAGGGTAGGGACCGGGGAGCTGTTTTTT	CASSLAGRVGTGELFF
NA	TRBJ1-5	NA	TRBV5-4	TGTGCCAGCAGCTTGGGGATAGGGTCAAATCAGCCCCAGCATTTT	CASSLGIGSNQPQHF
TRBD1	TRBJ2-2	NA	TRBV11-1	TGTGCCAGCAGCTTAAACCAGGGGGCTAACACCGGGGAGCTGTTTTTT	CASSLNQGANTGELFF
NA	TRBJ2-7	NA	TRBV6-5	TGTGCCAGCAGTTCACCCTACGAGCAGTACTTC	CASSSPYEQYF